These 3 T cell receptor beta chains came from one sample sequenced in a study of cytomegalovirus exposure and HLA in healthy donors (dated by TCRdb to 2017 to 2019). Library preparation used the immunoSEQ multiplex PCR assay. A mixture of 60 forward primers for TCR Vbeta segments and 13 reverse primers for TCR Jbeta segments was used in the multiplex PCR. Entries here come from immuneACCESS through TCRdb and include only in-frame sequences with V and J called. Some clones fail to appear in such tables; in the studies checked, an unresolved V gene covers under half of the shortfall, and the cause of the remainder is unknown. The sample table includes about 88,000 clones. More than 5.5% of the sample is in the top ten clones. The specimen was PBMCs. The receptors derive from a girl aged 5-17 years in good health and CMV-seropositive.

The chain uses TRBV18 and TRBJ1-3, with D possibly TRBD1 on 5 matching bases. Trimming shortened V by 2 bases and J by 2 bases, and 16 bases separated the two germline ends. CDR3 size: 17 residues. Germline CDR1 KGHSH, CDR2 LQKENI. The CDR3 here is CASSPNYQGYAGNTIYF. The CDR3, as DNA: TGTGCCAGCTCACCAAATTACCAGGGCTACGCTGGAAACACCATATATTTT.

The CDR3 loop is CASSYISGDGPYEQYF. The CDR3 region has the DNA TGTGCCAGCAGTTACATTTCGGGGGACGGACCTTACGAGCAGTACTTC. J is TRBJ2-7 and V is TRBV6-5; a possible D gene is TRBD2 (6 bases). Trimming left V 2 bases short and J 4 bases short, with 18 bases between. CDR1 and CDR2 from the germline V gene are MNHEY and SVGAGI. This CDR3 has 16 residues.

V is TRBV6-6 and J is TRBJ2-7; TRBD2 is a possible D gene (7 bases). Germline CDR1 and CDR2: MNHNY and SVGAGI (reference sequence). The ends were cut back, 0 bases at V and 4 bases at J, with 10 bases in the middle. This CDR3 contains 14 residues. For the CDR3, the DNA is TGTGCCAGCAGTTACTCCGGGGGGCCGTACGAGCAGTACTTC. Its protein is CASSYSGGPYEQYF.